This TCR beta chain was observed in a study of control samples from healthy donors and cancer patients. The method was immunoSEQ multiplex PCR; TCRdb's version includes in-frame clones alone and lacks a portion of them. The sample has 70,000 or so clones, roughly 84% seen once; the top ten hold over 25%. This CDR3 region has 13 residues. Trimming cost V 7 bases and J 5 bases; bases outside gene matches: 4. Germline V gives CDR1 SGHRS, CDR2 YFSETQ. The chain has TRBV5-1 and TRBJ1-4, with TRBD1 matching over 8 bases. What was sequenced was blood. The sequence derives from a man aged 50 to 59 in good health. In nucleotides, the CDR3 is TGCGCCAGCGGGACAGGCGGGAATGAAAAACTGTTTTTT. Amino acids: CASGTGGNEKLFF.